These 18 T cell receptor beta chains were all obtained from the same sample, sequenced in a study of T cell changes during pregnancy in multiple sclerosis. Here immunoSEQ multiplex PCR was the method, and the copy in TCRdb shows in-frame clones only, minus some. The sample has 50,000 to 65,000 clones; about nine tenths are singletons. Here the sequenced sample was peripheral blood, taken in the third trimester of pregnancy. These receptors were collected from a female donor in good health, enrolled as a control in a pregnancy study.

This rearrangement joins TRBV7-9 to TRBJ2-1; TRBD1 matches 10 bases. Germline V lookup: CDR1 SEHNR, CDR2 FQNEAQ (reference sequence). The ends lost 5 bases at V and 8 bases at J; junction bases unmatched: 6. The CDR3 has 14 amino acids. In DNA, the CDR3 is TGTGCCAGCAGCATCGGGACAGGGGAACATGAGCAGTTCTTC. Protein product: CASSIGTGEHEQFF.

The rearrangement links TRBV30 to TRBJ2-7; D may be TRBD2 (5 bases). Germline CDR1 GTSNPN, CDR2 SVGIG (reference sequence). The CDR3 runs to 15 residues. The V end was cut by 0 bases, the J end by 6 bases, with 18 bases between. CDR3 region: CAWSVFSLVEGEQYF. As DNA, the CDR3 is TGTGCCTGGAGTGTATTTAGTTTAGTCGAGGGCGAGCAGTACTTC.

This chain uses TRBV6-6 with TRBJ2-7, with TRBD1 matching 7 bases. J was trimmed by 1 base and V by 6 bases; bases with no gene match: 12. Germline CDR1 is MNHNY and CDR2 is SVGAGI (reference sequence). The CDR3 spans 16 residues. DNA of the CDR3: TGTGCCAGCAGCTGGGGTATTGGGACAGCATCCTACGAGCAGTACTTC. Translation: CASSWGIGTASYEQYF.

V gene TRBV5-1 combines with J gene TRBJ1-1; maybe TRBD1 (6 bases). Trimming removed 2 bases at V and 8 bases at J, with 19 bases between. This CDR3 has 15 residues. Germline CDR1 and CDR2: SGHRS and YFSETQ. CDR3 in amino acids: CASSLSTQGVDEAFF. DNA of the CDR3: TGCGCCAGCAGCTTAAGCACACAGGGCGTGGACGAAGCTTTCTTT.

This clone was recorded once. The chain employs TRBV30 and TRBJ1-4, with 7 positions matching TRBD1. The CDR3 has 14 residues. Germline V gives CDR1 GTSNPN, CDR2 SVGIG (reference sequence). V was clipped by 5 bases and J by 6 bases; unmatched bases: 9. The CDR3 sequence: CAWSTDRVYEKLFF. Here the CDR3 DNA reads TGTGCCTGGTCCACCGACAGGGTCTATGAAAAACTGTTTTTT.

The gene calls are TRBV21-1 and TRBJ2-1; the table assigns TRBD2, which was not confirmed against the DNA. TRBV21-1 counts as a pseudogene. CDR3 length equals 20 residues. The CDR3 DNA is TGTGCCAGCAGCAAGAAAGGGCAGCGGACTAGCGGGAGGGCCTACAATGAGCAGTTCTTC. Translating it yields CASSKKGQRTSGRAYNEQFF.

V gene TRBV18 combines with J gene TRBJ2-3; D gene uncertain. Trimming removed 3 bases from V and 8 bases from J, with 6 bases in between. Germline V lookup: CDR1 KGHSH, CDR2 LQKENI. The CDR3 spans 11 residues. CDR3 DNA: TGTGCCAGCTCACCTAGCATTACGCAGTATTTT. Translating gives CASSPSITQYF.

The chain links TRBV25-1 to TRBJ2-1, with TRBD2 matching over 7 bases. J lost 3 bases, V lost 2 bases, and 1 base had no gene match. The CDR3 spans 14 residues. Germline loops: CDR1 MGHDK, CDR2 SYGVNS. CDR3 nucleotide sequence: TGTGCCAGCAGTGAAAAGCGGGACTACAATGAGCAGTTCTTC. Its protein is CASSEKRDYNEQFF. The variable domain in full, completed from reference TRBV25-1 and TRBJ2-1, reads EADIYQTPRYLVIGTGKKITLECSQTMGHDKMYWYQQDPGMELHLIHYSYGVNSTEKGDLSSESTVSRIRTEHFPLTLESARPSHTSQYLCASSEKRDYNEQFFGPGTRLTVL.

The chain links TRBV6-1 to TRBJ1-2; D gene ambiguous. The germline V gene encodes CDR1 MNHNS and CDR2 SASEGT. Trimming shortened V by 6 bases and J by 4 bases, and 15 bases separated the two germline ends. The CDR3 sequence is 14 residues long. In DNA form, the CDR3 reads TGTGCCAGCAGGAACCGGGGTGGGTCCTATGGCTACACCTTC. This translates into CASRNRGGSYGYTF.

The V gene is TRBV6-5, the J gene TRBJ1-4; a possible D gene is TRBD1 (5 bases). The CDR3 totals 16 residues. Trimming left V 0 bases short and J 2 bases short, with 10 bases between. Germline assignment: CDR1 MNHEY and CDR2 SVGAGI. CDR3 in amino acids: CASSYSAGGTNEKLFF. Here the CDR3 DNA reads TGTGCCAGCAGTTACTCCGCCGGGGGGACTAATGAAAAACTGTTTTTT.

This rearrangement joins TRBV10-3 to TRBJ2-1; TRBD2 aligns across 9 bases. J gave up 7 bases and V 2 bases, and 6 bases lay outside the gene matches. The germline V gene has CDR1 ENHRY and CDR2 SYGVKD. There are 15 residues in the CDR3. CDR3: CAISEGGGARNEQFF. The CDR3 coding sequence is TGTGCCATCAGTGAGGGCGGGGGGGCGAGGAATGAGCAGTTCTTC.

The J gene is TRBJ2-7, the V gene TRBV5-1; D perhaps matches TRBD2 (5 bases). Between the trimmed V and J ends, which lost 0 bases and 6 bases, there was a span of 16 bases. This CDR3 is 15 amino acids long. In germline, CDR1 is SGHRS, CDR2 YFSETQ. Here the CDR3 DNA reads TGCGCCAGCAGCTTGGTTCGGGCTGTTGGGAGCGAGCAGTACTTC. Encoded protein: CASSLVRAVGSEQYF.

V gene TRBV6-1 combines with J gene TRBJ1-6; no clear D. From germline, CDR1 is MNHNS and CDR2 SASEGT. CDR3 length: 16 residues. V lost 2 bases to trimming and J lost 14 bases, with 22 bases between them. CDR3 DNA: TGTGCCAGCAGTGAACCCCCAGCGGCACAAGGGCTAACCCTCCACTTT. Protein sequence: CASSEPPAAQGLTLHF.

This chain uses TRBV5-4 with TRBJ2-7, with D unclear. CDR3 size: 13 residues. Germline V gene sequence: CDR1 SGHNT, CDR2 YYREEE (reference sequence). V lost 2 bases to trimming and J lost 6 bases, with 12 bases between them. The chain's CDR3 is CASSFRADLEQYF. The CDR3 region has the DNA TGTGCCAGCAGCTTCCGCGCGGATCTCGAGCAGTACTTC.

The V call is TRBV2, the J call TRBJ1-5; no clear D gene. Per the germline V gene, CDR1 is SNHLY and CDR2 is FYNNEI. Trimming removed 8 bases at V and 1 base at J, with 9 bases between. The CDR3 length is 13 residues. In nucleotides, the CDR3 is TGTGCCAGCGCGGCAAGAAGCAATCAGCCCCAGCATTTT. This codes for CASAARSNQPQHF.

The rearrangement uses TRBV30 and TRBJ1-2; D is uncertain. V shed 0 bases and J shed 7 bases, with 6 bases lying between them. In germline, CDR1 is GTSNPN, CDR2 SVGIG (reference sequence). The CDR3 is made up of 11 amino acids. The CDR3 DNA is TGTGCCTGGAGTGTGAACAGTGGCTACACCTTC. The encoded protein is CAWSVNSGYTF.

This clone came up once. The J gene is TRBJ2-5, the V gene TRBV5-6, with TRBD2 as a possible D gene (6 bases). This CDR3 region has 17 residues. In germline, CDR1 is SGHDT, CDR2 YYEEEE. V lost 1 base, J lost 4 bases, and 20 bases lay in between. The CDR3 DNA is TGTGCCAGCAGCTTGTGGGGGGTGAGTGGGGCATCAGAGACCCAGTACTTC. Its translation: CASSLWGVSGASETQYF. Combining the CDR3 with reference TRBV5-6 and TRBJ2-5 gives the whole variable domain DAGVTQSPTHLIKTRGQQVTLRCSPKSGHDTVSWYQQALGQGPQFIFQYYEEEERQRGNFPDRFSGHQFPNYSSELNVNALLLGDSALYLCASSLWGVSGASETQYFGPGTRLLVL.

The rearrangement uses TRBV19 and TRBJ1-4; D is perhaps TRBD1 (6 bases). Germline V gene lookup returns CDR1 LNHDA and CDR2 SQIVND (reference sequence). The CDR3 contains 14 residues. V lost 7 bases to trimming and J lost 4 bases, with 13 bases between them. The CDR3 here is CASKRDRNNEKLFF. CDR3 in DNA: TGTGCCAGTAAGCGAGACAGGAATAATGAAAAACTGTTTTTT.